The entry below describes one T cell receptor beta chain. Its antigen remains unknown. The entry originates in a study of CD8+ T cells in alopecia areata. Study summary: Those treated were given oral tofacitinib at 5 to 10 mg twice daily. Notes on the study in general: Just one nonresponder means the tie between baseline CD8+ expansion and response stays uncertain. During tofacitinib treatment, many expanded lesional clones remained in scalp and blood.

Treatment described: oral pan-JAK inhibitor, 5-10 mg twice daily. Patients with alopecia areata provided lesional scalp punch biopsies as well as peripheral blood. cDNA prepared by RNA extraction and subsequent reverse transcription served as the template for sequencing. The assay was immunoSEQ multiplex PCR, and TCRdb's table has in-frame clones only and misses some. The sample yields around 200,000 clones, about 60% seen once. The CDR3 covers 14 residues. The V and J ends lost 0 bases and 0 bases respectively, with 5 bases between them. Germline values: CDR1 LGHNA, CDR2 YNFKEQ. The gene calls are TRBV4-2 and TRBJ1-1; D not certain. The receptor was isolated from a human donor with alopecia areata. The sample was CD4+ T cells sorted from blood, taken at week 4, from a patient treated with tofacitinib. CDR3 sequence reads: CASSQDWMNTEAFF. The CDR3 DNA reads TGTGCCAGCAGCCAAGATTGGATGAACACTGAAGCTTTCTTT.